Listed below are T cell receptor beta chains from one sample, sequenced in a study of T cell responses to AZD1222 COVID-19 vaccine. TCRdb keeps only in-frame clones here, not all; method: immunoSEQ multiplex PCR. The sample yields about 72,000 clones, 80% to 90% seen once. The specimen was peripheral blood, collected on day 0 of AZD1222 vaccination. The source is an adult in good health. Each CDR3 is given with its conserved first and last residue. D genes are given only for firm matches. Clone sizes are given selectively: once, few, many, or a class where the clone is expanded.

TRBJ1-6 TRBV2 few - 13 TGTGCCAGCAGGGTTCGGGGAAATTCACCCCTCCACTTT CASRVRGNSPLHF
TRBJ1-2 TRBV28 - - 13 TGTGCCAGCAGTTCTATGGACAGCTATGGCTACACCTTC CASSSMDSYGYTF
TRBJ1-1 TRBV7-3 - - 16 TGTGCCAGCGGACTGAACCCCCGGGGAACTAACACTGAAGCTTTCTTT CASGLNPRGTNTEAFF
TRBJ2-5 TRBV7-8 - TRBD1 15 TGTGCCAGCAGTTCCACAGGGGTTTCTGTGGAGACCCAGTACTTC CASSSTGVSVETQYF
TRBJ1-3 TRBV9 - - 13 TGTGCCAGCAGCGTAAATTTTGGAGACACCATATATTTT CASSVNFGDTIYF
TRBJ1-1 TRBV12-5 - - 13 TGTGCTAGTGGTAAGGACGGCTACACTGAAGCTTTCTTT CASGKDGYTEAFF
TRBJ2-7 TRBV2 - TRBD2 15 TGTGCCAGCAACGTTAGGACTAGCGGGGCTTACGAGCAGTACTTC CASNVRTSGAYEQYF
TRBJ1-1 TRBV9 - - 15 TGTGCCAGCAGCGCCCTGTTAGAGGTTGCCACTGAAGCTTTCTTT CASSALLEVATEAFF
TRBJ2-1 TRBV4-1 - - 16 TGCGCCAGCAGCCAAGATTGGTCAGGGGACTACAATGAGCAGTTCTTC CASSQDWSGDYNEQFF
TRBJ2-7 TRBV6-5 - - 12 TGTGCCAGCAGCGGTAATGGGAACGAGCAGTACTTC CASSGNGNEQYF
TRBJ2-4 TRBV10-2 - - 17 TGCGCCAGCAGTGAAGTATACCGCGCGGGGGCCAAAAACATTCAGTACTTC CASSEVYRAGAKNIQYF
TRBJ1-6 TRBV7-2 once - 16 TGTGCCAGCAGCTTAGATAGATTGGGGGCTGGTTCACCCCTCCACTTT CASSLDRLGAGSPLHF
TRBJ2-1 TRBV28 - TRBD1 16 TGTGCCAGCAGTTTACACAGGGGGCCCAGCACCAATGAGCAGTTCTTC CASSLHRGPSTNEQFF
TRBJ1-2 TRBV3-1/TRBV3-2 - - 15 TGTGCCAGCAGCCAAGGATTTAGGGGAGGGTATGGCTACACCTTC CASSQGFRGGYGYTF
TRBJ2-1 TRBV30 - TRBD2 14 TGTGCCTGGGGGAAGGGCAGCGGGGGTTATGAGCAGTTCTTC CAWGKGSGGYEQFF
TRBJ1-4 TRBV5-3 - - 15 TGTGCCAGAAGCGAAGGGATATCCGCTAATGAAAAACTGTTTTTT CARSEGISANEKLFF
TRBJ2-7 TRBV27 - TRBD1 13 TGTGCCAGCACGGGGACAGACTCCTACGAGCAGTACTTC CASTGTDSYEQYF
TRBJ1-5 TRBV14 - - 21 TGTGCCAGCAGGCCCAAGGTGGACAATCGATGGGATGGTTATAGCAATCAGCCCCAGCATTTT CASRPKVDNRWDGYSNQPQHF
TRBJ1-1 TRBV3-1/TRBV3-2 - - 13 TGTGCCAGCCAGGGGCAGGGTTACACTGAAGCTTTCTTT CASQGQGYTEAFF
TRBJ1-1 TRBV19 - - 12 TGTGCCAGTAGTTTCTCCAACACTGAAGCTTTCTTT CASSFSNTEAFF
TRBJ2-2 TRBV19 - - 13 TGTGCCAGTATGAGGGGAAACACCGGGGAGCTGTTTTTT CASMRGNTGELFF
TRBJ1-1 TRBV7-7 few - 18 TGTGCTAGCAGCTTGAGTCGGTCGAGGGGTCTAATGAACACTGAAGCTTTCTTT CASSLSRSRGLMNTEAFF